One sample yielded the 11 T cell receptor beta chains listed below, sequenced in a study of PD-1 blockade in classical Hodgkin lymphoma. The assay was immunoSEQ multiplex PCR, and TCRdb's table has in-frame clones only and misses some. Among roughly 20,000 clones listed, around 80% were seen once. The time point here: cycle 4 day 1 (C4D1), after 5 to 7 weeks of nivolumab. Every one of the patients relapsed after autologous stem cell transplantation (brentuximab vedotin exposure was variable). The starting material was peripheral blood mononuclear cells (PBMCs), obtained before the fourth cycle of nivolumab. Every receptor here comes from a human donor with classical Hodgkin lymphoma.

This chain connects TRBV19 to TRBJ1-3; no clear D. Germline CDR1 reads LNHDA; CDR2 reads SQIVND (reference sequence). The CDR3 is made up of 12 amino acids. The V and J ends lost 8 bases and 6 bases respectively, with 11 bases between them. CDR3 residues: CASGLLENTIYF. The CDR3 DNA is TGTGCCAGTGGCCTCCTGGAAAACACCATATATTTT.

The V and J genes are TRBV14 and TRBJ2-5; 9 positions match TRBD1. V lost 4 bases and J lost 5; bases outside the gene matches: 8. CDR1 is SGHDN and CDR2 is FVKESK in the germline V gene. The CDR3 loop spans 15 amino acids. DNA for the CDR3: TGTGCCAGCAGCCGAATAGGACAGGGGTTGGAGACCCAGTACTTC. This codes for CASSRIGQGLETQYF.

The chain links TRBV6-5 to TRBJ1-5, with D unclear. This CDR3 has 13 residues. Trimming stripped 6 bases from V and 0 bases from J, with 6 bases between. Germline CDR1 reads MNHEY; CDR2 reads SVGAGI. As DNA, the CDR3 is TGTGCCAGCAGGGCGTTTAGCAATCAGCCCCAGCATTTT. The encoded protein is CASRAFSNQPQHF.

The CDR3 nucleotides are TGTGCCAGCAGCTCCACTAGCGGGTTCTCCTACGAGCAGTACTTC. It encodes CASSSTSGFSYEQYF. The chain combines TRBV7-9 with TRBJ2-7; 9 nucleotides align to TRBD2. Germline-derived CDR1 and CDR2 are SEHNR and FQNEAQ (reference sequence). V shed 4 bases and J 0 bases; nucleotides not matched to a gene: 4. The CDR3 contains 15 residues.

The chain is built from TRBV5-6 and TRBJ2-3, with 8 positions matching TRBD2. This CDR3 has 16 residues. With 5 bases clipped from V and 2 bases from J, the junction kept 10 bases outside the gene matches. Germline lookup yields CDR1 SGHDT and CDR2 YYEEEE. The CDR3 loop is CASSPRAGVVTDTQYF. CDR3 bases: TGTGCCAGCAGTCCGAGAGCGGGAGTAGTCACAGATACGCAGTATTTT.

This rearrangement joins TRBV6-6 to TRBJ1-2; 9 nucleotides agree with TRBD1. Germline CDR1 and CDR2: MNHNY and SVGAGI (reference sequence). This CDR3 has 14 residues. J lost 6 bases, V lost 4 bases, and 6 bases had no gene match. The CDR3 DNA reads TGTGCCAGCAGTTTGGGACAGGGCCTTAATGGCTACACCTTC. This codes for CASSLGQGLNGYTF.

This clone was counted between two and nine times. CDR3 bases: TGTGCCAGCTCACCACGTAAGGGATACAGCGGGGCCATTGAAGAGACCCAGTACTTC. It translates to CASSPRKGYSGAIEETQYF. V usage is TRBV18 and J usage is TRBJ2-5, with 7 nucleotides matching TRBD2. The CDR3 contains 19 residues. Germline V CDR1 and CDR2: KGHSH, LQKENI. V was pared by 1 base and J by 3 bases, with 17 bases of the junction left unmatched. The full variable domain, with the rest looked up from reference TRBV18 and TRBJ2-5, is NAGVMQNPRHLVRRRGQEARLRCSPMKGHSHVYWYRQLPEEGLKFMVYLQKENIIDESGMPKERFSAEFPKEGPSILRIQQVVRGDSAAYFCASSPRKGYSGAIEETQYFGPGTRLLVL.

By sample fraction, this clone is medium-sized (0.01 to 0.1%). V gene TRBV5-4 combines with J gene TRBJ1-6; 7 bases are shared with TRBD1. V was pared by 0 bases and J by 6 bases, with 6 bases of the junction left unmatched. The CDR3 extends over 16 amino acids. Germline-derived CDR1 and CDR2 are SGHNT and YYREEE (reference sequence). CDR3 amino acids: CASSLDPGQPNSPLHF. The CDR3 DNA is TGTGCCAGCAGCTTGGACCCGGGACAGCCTAATTCACCCCTCCACTTT.

This chain joins TRBV7-7 and TRBJ2-3; D gene uncertain. This CDR3 has 14 residues. The V gene lost 4 bases and the J gene lost 4 bases, with 12 bases spanning the gap. CDR1 SSHAT and CDR2 FNYEAQ come from the germline V gene (reference sequence). The CDR3 sequence: CASSSVVGSDTQYF. CDR3 coding DNA: TGTGCCAGCAGCTCCGTTGTGGGCTCAGATACGCAGTATTTT.

This chain links TRBV7-9 with TRBJ2-1; possibly TRBD1 for D (6 bases). This CDR3 has 14 amino acids. Germline V gene data show CDR1 as SEHNR and CDR2 as FQNEAQ (reference sequence). V was cut by 1 base and J by 4 bases, with 8 bases left in between. CDR3 protein: CASSLVQGYNEQFF. The CDR3 bases are TGTGCCAGCAGCTTAGTACAGGGTTACAATGAGCAGTTCTTC.

This clone was detected once. V gene TRBV6-1 combines with J gene TRBJ1-3; D is possibly TRBD1 (5 bases). Germline CDR1 reads MNHNS; CDR2 reads SASEGT. The CDR3 runs to 13 residues. Trimming took 10 bases from V and 1 from J, leaving 11 bases between them. The CDR3 reads CATTGVSGNTIYF. The DNA of the CDR3 is TGTGCCACCACAGGTGTATCTGGAAACACCATATATTTT.